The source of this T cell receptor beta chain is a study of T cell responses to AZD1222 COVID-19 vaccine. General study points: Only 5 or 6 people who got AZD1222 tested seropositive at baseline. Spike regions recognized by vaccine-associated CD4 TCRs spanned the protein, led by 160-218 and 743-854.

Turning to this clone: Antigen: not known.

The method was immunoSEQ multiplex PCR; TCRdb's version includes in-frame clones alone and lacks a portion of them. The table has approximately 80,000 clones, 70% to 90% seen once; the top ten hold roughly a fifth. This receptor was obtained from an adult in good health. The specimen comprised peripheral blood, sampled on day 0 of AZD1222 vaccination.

The CDR3 region is CASRTKRQGEQFF. The CDR3 coding sequence is TGTGCCAGCAGGACCAAACGGCAAGGTGAGCAGTTCTTC. This chain connects TRBV6-5 to TRBJ2-1; D remains unclear. The germline CDR1 and CDR2 sequences are MNHEY and SVGAGI. This CDR3 has 13 residues. Trimming removed 6 bases from V and 9 bases from J, with 15 bases in between.